Following are 22 T cell receptor beta chains from one sample sequenced in a study of cytomegalovirus exposure and HLA in healthy donors. The PCR made use of 60 Vbeta and 13 Jbeta primers. Method: immunoSEQ multiplex PCR; TCRdb's copy keeps in-frame clones and lacks some. Among approximately 170,000 clones listed, over 70% were seen once. The sample consisted of PBMCs. The receptors come from a male donor in good health and CMV-seropositive.

The rearrangement links TRBV6-6 to TRBJ1-1; 11 nucleotides match TRBD1. The germline CDR1 and CDR2 sequences are MNHNY and SVGAGI (reference sequence). This CDR3 comprises 15 residues. Losses at the gene ends were 2 bases for V and 4 bases for J; bases not matched to a gene: 3. The CDR3 sequence: CASSYLGTGGTEAFF. In DNA, the CDR3 is TGTGCCAGCAGTTACCTCGGGACAGGGGGCACTGAAGCTTTCTTT.

CDR3 region: CASSLTGGGPLVTNEQFF. The CDR3, as DNA: TGTGCCAGCAGCTTAACTGGAGGCGGGCCGCTGGTTACCAATGAGCAGTTCTTC. The V call is TRBV7-3, the J call TRBJ2-1, with D possibly matching TRBD2 (5 bases). Trimming took off 0 bases at V and 6 bases at J, with 21 bases between the two ends. Germline CDR1 SGHTA, CDR2 FQGTGA. The CDR3 has 18 amino acids.

The rearrangement joins TRBV6-6 to TRBJ1-1; TRBD1 matches 7 bases. Looked up from germline, CDR1 is MNHNY and CDR2 is SVGAGI (reference sequence). V gave up 8 bases and J gave up 2 bases; unmatched junction bases: 8. The CDR3 runs to 14 residues. The CDR3 sequence: CASHWTGGNTEAFF. CDR3 sequence (DNA): TGTGCCAGCCATTGGACAGGCGGAAACACTGAAGCTTTCTTT.

In this sample, this clone is medium-sized. Distinct nucleotide sequences in the sample also encode this CDR3. The chain couples TRBV4-1 to TRBJ1-6, with TRBD1 matching 12 bases. CDR3 size: 16 residues. Germline CDR1 MGHRA, CDR2 YSYEKL. J was trimmed by 10 bases and V by 0 bases; bases with no gene match: 4. This CDR3 reads CASSQDSGTGGSPLHF. The CDR3 DNA sequence: TGCGCCAGCAGCCAAGACTCCGGGACAGGGGGCTCACCCCTCCACTTT.

This CDR3 is CAGTGGTGELFF. CDR3 DNA: TGTGCCGGGACAGGGGGAACCGGGGAGCTGTTTTTT. The chain carries TRBV30 and TRBJ2-2, with 11 nucleotides matching TRBD1. The germline V gene encodes CDR1 GTSNPN and CDR2 SVGIG (reference sequence). This CDR3 is built from 12 residues. With 8 bases clipped from V and 5 bases from J, the junction kept 1 base outside the gene matches.

In its sample, this clone was seen a few times. The chain uses TRBV2 and TRBJ2-5; no clear D. Trimming left V 4 bases short and J 3 bases short, with 9 bases between. Looked up from germline, CDR1 is SNHLY and CDR2 is FYNNEI. CDR3 length: 13 amino acids. This CDR3 is CASSGNRKETQYF. CDR3 coding DNA: TGTGCCAGCAGTGGAAATAGAAAAGAGACCCAGTACTTC. Supplemented by reference TRBV2 and TRBJ2-5, the full variable domain reads EPEVTQTPSHQVTQMGQEVILRCVPISNHLYFYWYRQILGQKVEFLVSFYNNEISEKSEIFDDQFSVERPDGSNFTLKIRSTKLEDSAMYFCASSGNRKETQYFGPGTRLLVL.

V usage is TRBV13 and J usage is TRBJ2-5, with 7 bases aligning to TRBD2. Gene TRBJ2-7 matches the end of the DNA better, so the J call may be wrong. The CDR3 sequence is 15 residues long. Germline V gene sequence: CDR1 PRHDT, CDR2 FYEKMQ (reference sequence). The CDR3 sequence is CASSSGRTSSYEQYF. CDR3 in DNA: TGTGCCAGCAGCTCGGGACGGACTAGCTCCTACGAGCAGTACTTC.

V is TRBV9 and J is TRBJ2-7, with 10 nucleotides matching TRBD2. Gene TRBJ2-5 matches the end of the DNA better, so the J call may be wrong. Germline V lookup: CDR1 SGDLS, CDR2 YYNGEE. CDR3 length: 17 residues. For the CDR3, the DNA is TGTGCCAGCAGCGTAGGGGGTAGCGGGGGGTTGCAAGAGACCCAGTACTTC. It encodes CASSVGGSGGLQETQYF.

This clone occurred once. The gene calls are TRBV4-1 and TRBJ2-7, with a weak D call TRBD1 (6 bases). CDR1 MGHRA and CDR2 YSYEKL come from the germline V gene. There are 17 residues in the CDR3. The V end was cut by 4 bases, the J end by 4 bases, with 23 bases between. This CDR3 is CASSPEGSGQGYYEQYF. CDR3 nucleotide sequence: TGCGCCAGCAGCCCAGAGGGGTCGGGACAAGGTTATTACGAGCAGTACTTC.

The chain employs TRBV13 and TRBJ2-5; D may be TRBD2 (5 bases). Germline loops: CDR1 PRHDT, CDR2 FYEKMQ (reference sequence). The CDR3 extends over 13 amino acids. V was shortened by 0 bases and J by 5 bases, with 7 bases between the two germline ends. The CDR3 protein is CASSLGPGETQYF. CDR3 DNA sequence: TGTGCCAGCAGCTTAGGCCCGGGGGAGACCCAGTACTTC.

The rearrangement joins TRBV30 to TRBJ1-3, with a tentative D call TRBD1 (5 bases). V gave up 0 bases and J gave up 0 bases, with 15 bases separating them. The CDR3 has 17 residues. Germline-derived CDR1 and CDR2 are GTSNPN and SVGIG (reference sequence). The CDR3 DNA reads as TGTGCCTGGAGTGTCGGTGGGGCCCTCGTCTCTGGAAACACCATATATTTT. Translation gives CAWSVGGALVSGNTIYF. Full variable domain (remainder filled in from reference TRBV30 and TRBJ1-3): SQTIHQWPATLVQPVGSPLSLECTVEGTSNPNLYWYRQAAGRGLQLLFYSVGIGQISSEVPQNLSASRPQDRQFILSSKKLLLSDSGFYLCAWSVGGALVSGNTIYFGEGSWLTVV.

This chain uses TRBV4-2 with TRBJ2-6, with D tentatively TRBD2 (5 bases). Trimming cost V 4 bases and J 2 bases, with 9 bases left between them. Per the germline V gene, CDR1 is LGHNA and CDR2 is YNFKEQ. This CDR3 is built from 15 residues. CDR3 nucleotide sequence: TGTGCCAGCAGCCTGGAGGTAGCTGGGGCCAACGTCCTGACTTTC. It is translated as CASSLEVAGANVLTF.

This clone was counted a few times. The chain is built from TRBV5-6 and TRBJ1-5, with D tentatively TRBD1 (5 bases). The V end was cut by 0 bases, the J end by 7 bases, with 11 bases between. The CDR3 runs 14 residues. Per germline, CDR1 SGHDT and CDR2 YYEEEE. The CDR3 sequence is CASSLVGAGQPQHF. DNA for the CDR3: TGTGCCAGCAGCTTGGTTGGGGCAGGACAGCCCCAGCATTTT.

This clone came up a few times. The rearrangement uses TRBV6-1 and TRBJ1-2; 11 bases are shared with TRBD1. CDR1 is MNHNS, CDR2 SASEGT, per germline. CDR3 length: 14 residues. After removal of 4 bases from V and 6 bases from J, the junction contained 4 bases not matched to a gene. CDR3 coding DNA: TGTGCCAGCAGTGTAGGACAGGGGGCCGATGGCTACACCTTC. Translation: CASSVGQGADGYTF.

In its sample, this clone was seen a few times. The chain couples TRBV27 to TRBJ2-5; 9 positions agree with TRBD1. This CDR3 has 15 residues. After removal of 4 bases from V and 5 bases from J, the junction contained 8 bases not matched to a gene. CDR1 and CDR2 (germline): MNHEY, SMNVEV (reference sequence). CDR3 residues: CASSSLGQGPETQYF. In DNA, the CDR3 is TGTGCCAGCAGTTCGCTGGGACAGGGACCCGAGACCCAGTACTTC.

V gene TRBV11-2 combines with J gene TRBJ1-5, with a possible D match to TRBD1 (5 bases). Trimming stripped 1 base from V and 4 bases from J, with 11 bases between. Germline V gene sequence: CDR1 SGHAT, CDR2 FQNNGV. CDR3 size: 15 residues. This chain's CDR3 is CASSLGGHPNQPQHF. The CDR3 coding sequence is TGTGCCAGCAGCTTAGGAGGACACCCAAATCAGCCCCAGCATTTT.

The chain recombines TRBV6-1 with TRBJ2-1; possibly TRBD1 for D (5 bases). The CDR3 extends over 13 amino acids. Germline V gives CDR1 MNHNS, CDR2 SASEGT. Trimming shortened V by 3 bases and J by 15 bases, and 18 bases separated the two germline ends. Here the CDR3 reads CASSDYGQGIRFF. Written as DNA, the CDR3 is TGTGCCAGCAGTGATTACGGGCAGGGTATTCGGTTCTTC.

This sequence joins TRBV4-1 and TRBJ2-5; the D is unclear. CDR1 and CDR2 from the germline V gene are MGHRA and YSYEKL. Trimming took off 2 bases at V and 4 bases at J, with 20 bases between the two ends. This CDR3 contains 17 residues. The CDR3 here is CASSQNLFRNRSETQYF. The DNA of the CDR3 is TGCGCCAGCAGCCAAAACCTATTCCGGAACAGATCAGAGACCCAGTACTTC.

This clone was seen just once. The V and J genes are TRBV27 and TRBJ2-1; TRBD1 aligns across 7 bases. J was trimmed by 13 bases and V by 6 bases; bases with no gene match: 9. The germline V gene has CDR1 MNHEY and CDR2 SMNVEV (reference sequence). This CDR3 region has 12 residues. CDR3: CASSSSRGQQFF. In DNA form, the CDR3 reads TGTGCCAGCAGCTCTAGTAGGGGGCAACAGTTCTTC.

The gene calls are TRBV29-1 and TRBJ2-1, with TRBD2 matching 7 bases. With V trimmed by 4 bases and J by 3 bases, 12 bases remained unmatched. Germline values: CDR1 SQVTM, CDR2 ANQGSEA. The CDR3 sequence is 16 residues long. CDR3 nucleotide sequence: TGCAGCGTTGTAGGGTTTGGGGGGGTTCTCTACAATGAGCAGTTCTTC. This translates into CSVVGFGGVLYNEQFF.

The V gene is TRBV19, the J gene TRBJ2-2, with a possible D match to TRBD1 (6 bases). The germline CDR1 and CDR2 sequences are LNHDA and SQIVND (reference sequence). Trimming removed 5 bases at V and 8 bases at J, with 15 bases between. The CDR3 is 14 residues long. The CDR3 here is CASSVQGHAGELFF. Written as DNA, the CDR3 is TGTGCCAGTAGTGTACAGGGTCACGCAGGGGAGCTGTTTTTT.

CDR3 in DNA: TGTGCCAGCAGCTTAACGGGAGGTTCGGCCTACAATGAGCAGTTCTTC. The encoded protein is CASSLTGGSAYNEQFF. This chain connects TRBV11-3 to TRBJ2-1, with 7 bases fitting TRBD2. Germline V lookup: CDR1 SGHNT, CDR2 YENEEA. V lost 2 bases and J lost 2; bases outside the gene matches: 6. The CDR3 is made up of 16 amino acids. Filled out from reference TRBV11-3 and TRBJ2-1, the complete variable domain reads EAGVVQSPRYKIIEKKQPVAFWCNPISGHNTLYWYLQNLGQGPELLIRYENEEAVDDSQLPKDRFSAERLKGVDSTLKIQPAELGDSAVYLCASSLTGGSAYNEQFFGPGTRLTVL.